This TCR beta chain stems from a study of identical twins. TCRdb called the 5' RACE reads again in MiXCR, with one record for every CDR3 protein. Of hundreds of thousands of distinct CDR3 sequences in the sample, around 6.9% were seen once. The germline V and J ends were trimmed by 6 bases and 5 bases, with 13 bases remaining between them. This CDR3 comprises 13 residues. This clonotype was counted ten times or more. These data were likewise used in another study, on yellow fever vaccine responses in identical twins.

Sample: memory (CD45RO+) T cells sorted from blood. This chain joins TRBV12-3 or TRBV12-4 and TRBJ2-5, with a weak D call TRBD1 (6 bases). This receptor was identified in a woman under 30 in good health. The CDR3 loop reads CASSKVDRETQYF. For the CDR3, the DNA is TGTGCCAGCAGCAAAGTAGACAGGGAGACCCAGTACTTC.